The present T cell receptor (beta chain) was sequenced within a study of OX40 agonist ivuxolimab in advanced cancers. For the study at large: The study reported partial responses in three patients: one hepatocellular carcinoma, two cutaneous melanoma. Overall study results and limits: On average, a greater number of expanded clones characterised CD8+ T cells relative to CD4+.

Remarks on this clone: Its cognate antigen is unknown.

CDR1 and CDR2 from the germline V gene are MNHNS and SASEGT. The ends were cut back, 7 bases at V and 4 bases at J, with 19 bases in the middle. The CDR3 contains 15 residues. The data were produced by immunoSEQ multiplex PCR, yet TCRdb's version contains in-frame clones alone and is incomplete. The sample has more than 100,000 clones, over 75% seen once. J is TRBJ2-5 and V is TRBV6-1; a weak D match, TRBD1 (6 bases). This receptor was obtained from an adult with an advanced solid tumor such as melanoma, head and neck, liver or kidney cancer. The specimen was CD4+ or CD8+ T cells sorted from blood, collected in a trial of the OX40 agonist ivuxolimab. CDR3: CASKEGRGGLETQYF. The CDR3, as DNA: TGTGCCAGCAAAGAAGGCAGGGGCGGGTTAGAGACCCAGTACTTC.